Following are 12 T cell receptor beta chains from one sample sequenced in a study of cytomegalovirus exposure and HLA in healthy donors. 13 Jbeta primers and 60 Vbeta primers were used for the PCR. TCRdb's copy holds only in-frame clones and misses some; the assay was immunoSEQ multiplex PCR. The sample contains 50,000 to 65,000 clones, less than 75% of which appear only once. Sequenced: PBMCs. These receptors were obtained from a man aged 45-65 years in good health and CMV-seropositive.

This chain connects TRBV2 to TRBJ1-4; D is unclear. The CDR3 sequence is 14 residues long. V lost 2 bases and J lost 5, with 9 bases in between. Germline-derived CDR1 and CDR2 are SNHLY and FYNNEI. The DNA of the CDR3 is TGTGCCAGCAGTGAAAACAAGATAAATGAAAAACTGTTTTTT. Translating it yields CASSENKINEKLFF.

In its sample, this clone was seen a few times. The genes are TRBV6-1 and TRBJ1-6; D is perhaps TRBD1 (6 bases). Germline CDR1 MNHNS, CDR2 SASEGT. Trimming took 7 bases from V and 5 from J, leaving 12 bases between them. The CDR3 is 14 amino acids. Here the CDR3 reads CASTVTGNNSPLHF. The CDR3 coding sequence is TGTGCCAGCACCGTAACAGGGAATAATTCACCCCTCCACTTT.

The gene calls are TRBV5-1 and TRBJ2-7; no firm D call. V lost 7 bases, J lost 0 bases, and 14 bases lay in between. This CDR3 has 14 residues. Germline CDR1 is SGHRS and CDR2 is YFSETQ. CDR3 coding DNA: TGCGCCAGCGGTTATACAGTGAGCTCCTACGAGCAGTACTTC. Protein: CASGYTVSSYEQYF.

The rearrangement links TRBV10-3 to TRBJ1-1; 8 positions match TRBD1. The ends lost 6 bases at V and 1 base at J; junction bases unmatched: 10. Germline V gene sequence: CDR1 ENHRY, CDR2 SYGVKD. CDR3 size: 16 residues. The CDR3 DNA sequence: TGTGCCATCAGCCCAGGCAGGGGGCCTCAGAACACTGAAGCTTTCTTT. Encoded protein: CAISPGRGPQNTEAFF.

The CDR3 reads CASSKQNTGELFF. CDR3 nucleotides: TGTGCCAGCAGCAAACAGAACACCGGGGAGCTGTTTTTT. V gene TRBV2 combines with J gene TRBJ2-2; D gene unclear. This CDR3 contains 13 residues. V was cut by 6 bases and J by 1 base, with 6 bases left in between. The germline gives CDR1 SNHLY, CDR2 FYNNEI. The complete variable domain, with remaining parts taken from reference TRBV2 and TRBJ2-2, reads EPEVTQTPSHQVTQMGQEVILRCVPISNHLYFYWYRQILGQKVEFLVSFYNNEISEKSEIFDDQFSVERPDGSNFTLKIRSTKLEDSAMYFCASSKQNTGELFFGEGSRLTVL.

This chain's CDR3 is CASSLVGQGDTDTQYF. Here the CDR3 DNA reads TGTGCCAGCAGCTTGGTGGGACAGGGGGACACAGATACGCAGTATTTT. The rearrangement joins TRBV5-5 to TRBJ2-3; 11 bases agree with TRBD1. The CDR3 extends over 16 amino acids. V shed 0 bases, J shed 2 bases, and the junction held 2 bases outside the gene matches. Germline V CDR1 and CDR2: SGHKS, YYEKEE (reference sequence). Full variable domain (rest looked up from reference TRBV5-5 and TRBJ2-3): DAGVTQSPTHLIKTRGQQVTLRCSPISGHKSVSWYQQVLGQGPQFIFQYYEKEERGRGNFPDRFSARQFPNYSSELNVNALLLGDSALYLCASSLVGQGDTDTQYFGPGTRLTVL.

This chain joins TRBV6-5 and TRBJ1-1; TRBD1 agrees at 7 bases. V shed 1 base and J 1 base; nucleotides not matched to a gene: 3. CDR1 and CDR2 (germline): MNHEY, SVGAGI. The CDR3 loop spans 15 amino acids. CDR3 sequence: CASSYFQGENTEAFF. The CDR3 region has the DNA TGTGCCAGCAGTTACTTCCAGGGGGAGAACACTGAAGCTTTCTTT.

This clone showed up just a few times. The chain combines TRBV5-1 with TRBJ2-2; possibly TRBD1 for D (6 bases). The CDR3 has 15 amino acids. From germline, CDR1 is SGHRS and CDR2 YFSETQ. The V end was cut by 2 bases, the J end by 7 bases, with 15 bases between. For the CDR3, the DNA is TGCGCCAGCAGCTTCTCAGCAGGGGTGAACGGGGAGCTGTTTTTT. As protein: CASSFSAGVNGELFF. Full variable domain (outside the CDR3, taken from reference TRBV5-1 and TRBJ2-2): KAGVTQTPRYLIKTRGQQVTLSCSPISGHRSVSWYQQTPGQGLQFLFEYFSETQRNKGNFPGRFSGRQFSNSRSEMNVSTLELGDSALYLCASSFSAGVNGELFFGEGSRLTVL.

V and J are TRBV10-3 and TRBJ2-7, with TRBD1 identical over 7 bases. The CDR3 spans 12 residues. From germline, CDR1 is ENHRY and CDR2 SYGVKD. V trimming: 9 bases; J trimming: 2 bases; junction bases outside the gene matches: 4. In nucleotides, the CDR3 is TGTGCCATTAGGGGGACAGCCTACGAGCAGTACTTC. It translates to CAIRGTAYEQYF.

The V and J genes are TRBV7-9 and TRBJ2-1; tentative D call: TRBD2 (6 bases). V was shortened by 3 bases and J by 2 bases, with 17 bases between the two germline ends. This CDR3 spans 17 amino acids. Germline CDR1 and CDR2: SEHNR and FQNEAQ (reference sequence). CDR3 residues: CASSFNLRGSAYNEQFF. CDR3 nucleotides: TGTGCCAGCAGCTTTAATTTGCGGGGTTCAGCCTACAATGAGCAGTTCTTC.

This clone was picked up a small number of times. The chain joins TRBV9 to TRBJ2-1; TRBD2 agrees at 9 bases. The CDR3 is 17 residues long. The V gene's germline CDR1 is SGDLS and CDR2 YYNGEE. V gave up 0 bases and J gave up 10 bases; unmatched junction bases: 14. The CDR3 region is CASSVDPAGGIFDEQFF. The CDR3 coding sequence is TGTGCCAGCAGCGTAGATCCGGCGGGAGGGATTTTCGACGAGCAGTTCTTC.

This clone was picked up one time. The J gene is TRBJ2-2, the V gene TRBV30; possibly TRBD1 for D (5 bases). The germline gives CDR1 GTSNPN, CDR2 SVGIG (reference sequence). V shed 7 bases and J shed 4 bases, with 13 bases lying between them. This CDR3 region has 13 residues. CDR3 sequence (DNA): TGTGCCTACCGCAGGGTTAGCACCGGGGAGCTGTTTTTT. Protein: CAYRRVSTGELFF. The whole variable domain, filled in from reference TRBV30 and TRBJ2-2, reads SQTIHQWPATLVQPVGSPLSLECTVEGTSNPNLYWYRQAAGRGLQLLFYSVGIGQISSEVPQNLSASRPQDRQFILSSKKLLLSDSGFYLCAYRRVSTGELFFGEGSRLTVL.